The present entry profiles one T cell receptor (beta chain) with its context. This sample is part of a study of T cell repertoires in cytomegalovirus infection. The CDR3 runs to 17 residues. Trimming pared 1 base from V and 7 bases from J, leaving 20 bases between. Germline V CDR1 and CDR2: LNHDA, SQIVND (reference sequence). MiXCR, applied by TCRdb to the reads, yields one record per CDR3 protein. The data show roughly 760,000 distinct CDR3 sequences, 35% seen once. The chain recombines TRBV19 with TRBJ2-1; D unresolved. The TCR was taken from a human donor in good health (CMV status not recorded). Some clones in this sample may be carry-over from other donors' samples. Sequencing input: PBMCs. The CDR3 coding sequence is TGTGCCAGTAGTATAGTAATCAACACGTGGATCAAAAATGAGCAGTTCTTC. Translation gives CASSIVINTWIKNEQFF.